A single sample is the source of the 19 T cell receptor beta chains below, sequenced in a study of cytomegalovirus exposure and HLA in healthy donors. The study ran its PCR with 60 Vbeta and 13 Jbeta primers. Method: immunoSEQ multiplex PCR; TCRdb's copy keeps in-frame clones and lacks some. The data hold approximately 85,000 clones, with 62% observed a single time. Sequencing was done on a sample of PBMCs. All receptors come from a woman aged 25 to 39 in good health and CMV-seropositive.

The chain carries TRBV5-6 and TRBJ1-1; no clear D gene. V was trimmed by 2 bases and J by 2 bases, leaving 10 bases between them. The CDR3 covers 14 residues. Germline-derived CDR1 and CDR2 are SGHDT and YYEEEE. The CDR3 reads CASSLGLANTEAFF. The CDR3 nucleotides are TGTGCCAGCAGCTTAGGACTTGCTAACACTGAAGCTTTCTTT.

The chain is built from TRBV5-5 and TRBJ2-7, with 9 positions matching TRBD2. CDR3 length: 14 amino acids. Germline values: CDR1 SGHKS, CDR2 YYEKEE (reference sequence). V shed 0 bases and J 6 bases; nucleotides not matched to a gene: 4. Here the CDR3 DNA reads TGTGCCAGCAGCTTGGTTCTAGCGGGAAGCGAGCAGTACTTC. Translated: CASSLVLAGSEQYF.

This clone showed up just a few times. V and J are TRBV6-5 and TRBJ1-1; possible D gene TRBD1, 6 bases. Trimming cost V 2 bases and J 0 bases, with 13 bases left between them. The CDR3 consists of 16 residues. Germline loops: CDR1 MNHEY, CDR2 SVGAGI. In DNA, the CDR3 is TGTGCCAGCAGTTACGACAGGATCGCTGTGAACACTGAAGCTTTCTTT. Translated, it gives CASSYDRIAVNTEAFF.

CDR3 DNA: TGTGCCAGCAGCCCAAGCGCCGGGACAGTCGGTGGCTACACCTTC. Its translation is CASSPSAGTVGGYTF. This sequence joins TRBV9 and TRBJ1-2, with 7 bases fitting TRBD1. Germline CDR1 is SGDLS and CDR2 is YYNGEE. This CDR3 region has 15 residues. V was clipped by 4 bases and J by 7 bases; unmatched bases: 13.

This clone came up once. The gene calls are TRBV5-1 and TRBJ1-1, with 7 bases identical to TRBD1. The CDR3 has 17 residues. CDR1 and CDR2 from the germline V gene are SGHRS and YFSETQ. The V segment lost 0 bases and the J segment 5 bases; nucleotides outside the gene matches: 13. CDR3 protein: CASSLGALTGTDTEAFF. The CDR3 DNA reads as TGCGCCAGCAGCTTGGGGGCCTTGACAGGGACGGATACTGAAGCTTTCTTT.

The rearrangement links TRBV10-3 to TRBJ2-1; no firm D call. Trimming removed 4 bases at V and 0 bases at J, with 10 bases between. The CDR3 totals 15 residues. Germline V gene lookup returns CDR1 ENHRY and CDR2 SYGVKD. DNA for the CDR3: TGTGCCATCAGTGGAACAGAGAGCTCCTACAATGAGCAGTTCTTC. Its translation: CAISGTESSYNEQFF.

This clone showed up just a few times. V gene TRBV5-1 combines with J gene TRBJ1-1; TRBD1 agrees at 8 bases. The CDR3 extends over 14 amino acids. V lost 0 bases and J lost 4; bases outside the gene matches: 2. In germline, CDR1 is SGHRS, CDR2 YFSETQ. Here the CDR3 DNA reads TGCGCCAGCAGCTTGGGGCAGGGGGCCACTGAAGCTTTCTTT. Residues: CASSLGQGATEAFF.

The chain uses TRBV4-2 and TRBJ2-3; 9 nucleotides agree with TRBD2. V lost 1 base, J lost 1 base, and 3 bases stayed unmatched. Germline CDR1 and CDR2: LGHNA and YNFKEQ. CDR3 length equals 16 residues. As DNA, the CDR3 is TGTGCCAGCAGCCAAGCAGTAGCGGGGGGCACAGATACGCAGTATTTT. Protein product: CASSQAVAGGTDTQYF.

This clone was observed a few times. At one end the junction does not follow the germline gene, possibly because of a read error. Other nucleotide sequences from this sample produce the same CDR3. This chain connects TRBV4-1 to TRBJ1-1; maybe TRBD1 (5 bases). Per germline, CDR1 MGHRA and CDR2 YSYEKL. The CDR3 spans 14 residues. CDR3 in DNA: TGTGCCAGCAGCCAAGATTGGCAGGGAGGCGAAGCTTTCTTT. Its translation is CASSQDWQGGEAFF.

This sequence joins TRBV29-1 and TRBJ2-3; TRBD2 is a possible D gene (5 bases). Germline CDR1 is SQVTM and CDR2 is ANQGSEA. Trimming took 0 bases from V and 8 from J, leaving 12 bases between them. CDR3 length: 13 residues. CDR3 sequence reads: CSVEESGAGTQYF. CDR3 coding DNA: TGCAGCGTTGAAGAGAGCGGCGCGGGTACGCAGTATTTT.

Turning to this clone: The germline gene is not matched at one end of the junction; a read error may be the cause. The chain uses TRBV30 and TRBJ1-2; perhaps TRBD1 as D (6 bases). Germline assignment: CDR1 GTSNPN and CDR2 SVGIG (reference sequence). This CDR3 spans 13 amino acids. In DNA, the CDR3 is TGTGCCTGGTCGACAGGAATTGGCTATGGCTACCCCTTC. It is translated as CAWSTGIGYGYPF.

The genes are TRBV9 and TRBJ2-7, with 8 bases matching TRBD2. With V trimmed by 4 bases and J by 1 base, 7 bases remained unmatched. The CDR3 spans 15 residues. CDR1 is SGDLS, CDR2 YYNGEE, per germline. The CDR3 reads CASSPGLAASYEQYF. CDR3 nucleotide sequence: TGTGCCAGCAGCCCCGGACTAGCCGCGTCCTACGAGCAGTACTTC.

This clone was counted a few times. This chain connects TRBV7-9 to TRBJ2-3, with 14 bases matching TRBD2. Losses at the gene ends were 5 bases for V and 4 bases for J; bases not matched to a gene: 5. The CDR3 contains 16 residues. Per the germline V gene, CDR1 is SEHNR and CDR2 is FQNEAQ (reference sequence). CDR3 region: CASSEGLAGVADTQYF. The CDR3 nucleotides read TGTGCCAGCAGCGAGGGACTAGCGGGGGTGGCAGATACGCAGTATTTT.

The chain uses TRBV7-9 and TRBJ1-1; D gene uncertain. The CDR3 is 10 amino acids. Germline V lookup: CDR1 SEHNR, CDR2 FQNEAQ (reference sequence). The V end lost 4 bases, the J end lost 7 bases, and 4 bases lay between the germline ends. CDR3 sequence (DNA): TGTGCCAGCAGCTCGTATGAAGCTTTCTTT. It encodes CASSSYEAFF.

The CDR3 DNA follows: TGTGCCAGCAGCGTACGGGAATTAATCACTGAAGCTTTCTTT. Translating it yields CASSVRELITEAFF. The J gene is TRBJ1-1, the V gene TRBV9; no firm D call. From germline, CDR1 is SGDLS and CDR2 YYNGEE. The CDR3 runs to 14 residues. With 1 base removed from V and 4 bases from J, the gap between germline ends came to 11 bases.

The V and J genes are TRBV27 and TRBJ2-7; TRBD1 matches 7 bases. This CDR3 contains 13 residues. J was trimmed by 6 bases and V by 0 bases; bases with no gene match: 2. The V gene's germline CDR1 is MNHEY and CDR2 SMNVEV (reference sequence). CDR3 nucleotide sequence: TGTGCCAGCAGTTTATCGCAGGGGGTCGAGCAGTACTTC. Translated: CASSLSQGVEQYF.

V gene TRBV18 combines with J gene TRBJ1-1; D is possibly TRBD1 (6 bases). V lost 3 bases and J lost 0, with 11 bases in between. The CDR3 runs 15 residues. CDR1 and CDR2 (germline): KGHSH, LQKENI. The CDR3 sequence: CASSPRDTLNTEAFF. CDR3 sequence (DNA): TGTGCCAGCTCACCTCGGGACACCTTGAACACTGAAGCTTTCTTT.

The rearrangement joins TRBV6-5 to TRBJ2-7; 9 nucleotides line up with TRBD1. J lost 6 bases, V lost 2 bases, and 11 bases had no gene match. CDR1 is MNHEY and CDR2 is SVGAGI in the germline V gene. The CDR3 covers 16 residues. The DNA of the CDR3 is TGTGCCAGCAGTTACGGGACAGGGTTTTTAGGGGGCGAGCAGTACTTC. Translation: CASSYGTGFLGGEQYF.

The J gene is TRBJ2-7, the V gene TRBV4-1; 7 bases align to TRBD1. This CDR3 region has 14 residues. V lost 5 bases, J lost 2 bases, and 6 bases stayed unmatched. The germline V gene has CDR1 MGHRA and CDR2 YSYEKL. CDR3 DNA sequence: TGCGCCAGCAGCACGGGACAGCAAACCTACGAGCAGTACTTC. Translation: CASSTGQQTYEQYF.